The sample holds a few counts of the clone carrying this TCR beta chain. What it binds is not known. Constant-region reverse primers amplified full-length variable regions, followed by semi-nested Nested Universal Primer A PCR. Via MiXCR, TCRdb re-called the 5' RACE reads, giving one row per CDR3 protein. The sample has around 55,000 distinct CDR3 sequences; 20% are singletons. Study observations and caveats: Tumor Treg TCRs overlapped most with tumor naive CD4+ cells. Larger-cohort validation covered only one TCR beta V-J rearrangement.

The sorted Tregs were CD4+CD25+CD127-/low cells. Germline loops: CDR1 MNHNY, CDR2 SVGAGI (reference sequence). V was clipped by 0 bases and J by 5 bases, with 5 bases between them. The CDR3 has 12 amino acids. Sequencing was done on a sample of tumor-infiltrating Tregs sorted from the breast tumor. This chain uses TRBV6-6 with TRBJ2-7; D unclear. This sequence originates from a female donor with breast cancer. The CDR3, as DNA: TGTGCCAGCAGTTACTCGAAGGACGAGCAGTACTTC. Its translation is CASSYSKDEQYF.